There are a few counts of the clone carrying this T cell receptor beta chain. Other DNA sequences in this specimen translate into the identical CDR3. The cohort comprised adults aged about 18 to 100 years residing in under 25 US areas. Participants reported their clinical history, and cohort assignment relied on those reports. Per the study methods: Estimation of nucleated cell counts was performed using reference gene primer amplification. TCRdb keeps only in-frame clones here, not all; method: immunoSEQ multiplex PCR. The V and J calls and clone size were taken over from that table, and D and trimming were inferred from the DNA. The sample lists 200,000 to 300,000 clones, more than 70% seen once, with around 2.1% in the top ten. This entry belongs to a study of blood T cell repertoires in COVID-19. Across the study: Sources were T cells, B-cell-depleted T cells, or PBMCs; the material itself was cDNA or gDNA.

This CDR3 has 17 amino acids. From germline, CDR1 is SGHNT and CDR2 YYREEE (reference sequence). V lost 4 bases and J lost 5; bases outside the gene matches: 17. The sequence was collected from a woman in her forties or fifties who had recovered from COVID-19. Sequencing was done on a sample of PBMCs or T cells enriched from blood (not recorded which). J is TRBJ1-2 and V is TRBV5-4, with TRBD1 identical over 7 bases. The CDR3 DNA follows: TGTGCCAGCAGCCCCGGGACAGTGCTATCCCGTAGGTATGGCTACACCTTC. Its translation is CASSPGTVLSRRYGYTF.